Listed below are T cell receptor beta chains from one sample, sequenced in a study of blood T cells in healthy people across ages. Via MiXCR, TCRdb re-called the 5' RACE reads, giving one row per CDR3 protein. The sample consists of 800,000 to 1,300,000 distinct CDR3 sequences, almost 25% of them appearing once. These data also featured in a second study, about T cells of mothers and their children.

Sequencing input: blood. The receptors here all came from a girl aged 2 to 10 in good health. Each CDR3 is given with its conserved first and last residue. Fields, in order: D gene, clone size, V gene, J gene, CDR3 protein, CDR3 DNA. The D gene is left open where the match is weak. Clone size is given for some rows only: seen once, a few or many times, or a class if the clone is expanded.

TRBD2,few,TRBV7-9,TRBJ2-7,CASSPPTSGSYYEQYF,TGTGCCAGCAGCCCGCCCACTAGCGGGAGTTACTACGAGCAGTACTTC
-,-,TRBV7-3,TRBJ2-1,CASSLGARTYNEQFF,TGTGCCAGCAGCTTAGGGGCTAGAACCTACAATGAGCAGTTCTTC
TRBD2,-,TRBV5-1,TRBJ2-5,CASSPLAGIQETQYF,TGCGCCAGCAGCCCTCTAGCGGGGATACAAGAGACCCAGTACTTC
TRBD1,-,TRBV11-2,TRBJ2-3,CASSSGQPYEYF,TGTGCCAGCAGCTCGGGACAGCCATACGAGTATTTT
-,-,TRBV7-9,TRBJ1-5,CASSTERAPQQPQHF,TGTGCCAGCAGCACAGAGCGGGCCCCCCAGCAGCCCCAGCACTTT
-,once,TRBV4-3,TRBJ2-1,CASSQDWLNNEQFF,TGCGCCAGCAGCCAAGATTGGCTAAACAATGAGCAGTTCTTC
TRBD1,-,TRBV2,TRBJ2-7,CASSEWAGGNEQYF,TGTGCCAGCAGTGAGTGGGCAGGGGGCAACGAGCAGTACTTC
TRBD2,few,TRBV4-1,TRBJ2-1,CASSQGGRTSPFGQFF,TGCGCCAGCAGCCAGGGTGGGAGGACTAGCCCGTTTGGGCAGTTCTTC
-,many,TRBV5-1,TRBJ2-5,CASSFSRIETQYF,TGCGCCAGCAGCTTTTCGAGGATTGAGACCCAGTACTTC
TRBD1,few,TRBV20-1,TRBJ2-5,CSAGTGGAETQYF,TGCAGTGCCGGGACAGGGGGTGCGGAGACCCAGTACTTC
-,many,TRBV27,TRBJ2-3,CASSMGPGPTSTDTQYF,TGTGCCAGCAGCATGGGTCCGGGACCAACTAGCACAGATACGCAGTATTTT
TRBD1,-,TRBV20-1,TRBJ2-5,CSATRRDRGQETQYF,TGCAGTGCTACAAGACGGGACAGGGGACAAGAGACCCAGTACTTC
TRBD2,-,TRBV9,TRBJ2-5,CASSGLAETQYF,TGTGCCAGCAGTGGACTAGCAGAGACCCAGTACTTC
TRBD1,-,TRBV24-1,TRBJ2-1,CATSDSPGTGERNEQFF,TGTGCCACCAGTGATTCTCCGGGGACAGGCGAGAGGAATGAGCAGTTCTTC
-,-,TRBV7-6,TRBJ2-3,CASRDSYTDTQYF,TGTGCCAGCAGGGACAGTTACACAGATACGCAGTATTTT
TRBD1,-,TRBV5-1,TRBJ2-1,CASSWRTGNNEQFF,TGCGCCAGCAGCTGGAGGACAGGTAACAATGAGCAGTTCTTC
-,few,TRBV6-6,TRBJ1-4,CASRGVGGNEKLFF,TGTGCCTCGAGAGGGGTTGGTGGGAATGAAAAACTGTTTTTT
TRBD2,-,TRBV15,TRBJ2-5,CATSRGEAGGETQYF,TGTGCCACCAGCAGAGGAGAAGCGGGAGGTGAGACCCAGTACTTC
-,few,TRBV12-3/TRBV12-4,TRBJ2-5,CASSLMPSNAQYF,TGTGCCAGCAGTTTAATGCCTTCCAACGCCCAGTACTTC
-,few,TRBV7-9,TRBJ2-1,CASSSSRGVNEQFF,TGTGCCAGCAGCTCTAGCAGGGGGGTCAATGAGCAGTTCTTC
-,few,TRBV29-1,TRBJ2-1,CSVEGFESYNEQFF,TGCAGCGTTGAAGGGTTCGAATCCTACAATGAGCAGTTCTTC
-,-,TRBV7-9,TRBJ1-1,CASRGGSNTEAFF,TGTGCCAGCCGAGGCGGTTCGAACACTGAAGCTTTCTTT
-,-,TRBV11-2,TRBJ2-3,CASNKLTDTQYF,TGTGCCAGCAACAAACTCACAGATACGCAGTATTTT
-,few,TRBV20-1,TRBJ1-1,CSAYSSIEAFF,TGCAGTGCCTACTCGTCTATTGAAGCTTTCTTT
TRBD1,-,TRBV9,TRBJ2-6,CASSDFAGTGGTGANVLTF,TGTGCCAGCAGCGACTTTGCGGGGACAGGAGGAACTGGGGCCAACGTCCTGACTTTC
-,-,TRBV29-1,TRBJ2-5,CSVVDRSGVRETQYF,TGCAGCGTTGTCGACCGTTCGGGAGTTAGAGAGACCCAGTACTTC
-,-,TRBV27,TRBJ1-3,CASRKGYTIYF,TGTGCCAGCAGGAAAGGATACACCATATATTTT
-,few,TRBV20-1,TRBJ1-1,CSAWTVEGNTEAFF,TGCAGTGCTTGGACAGTCGAAGGGAACACTGAAGCTTTCTTT
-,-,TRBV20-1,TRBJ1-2,CSASGIWGYTF,TGCAGTGCATCAGGGATTTGGGGCTACACCTTC
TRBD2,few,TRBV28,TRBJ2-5,CASRILAGDSKTQYF,TGTGCCAGCAGGATACTAGCGGGAGATTCGAAGACCCAGTACTTC